These 29 T cell receptor beta chains were sequenced from one sample in a study of tumor and adjacent non-tumor tissue in lung cancer. TCRbeta libraries were built with three rounds of nested PCR, modified from ARM-PCR. One entry per CDR3 protein results from TCRdb running MiXCR on the multiplex PCR reads. Among some 99,000 distinct CDR3 sequences, 75% were seen once, and the ten largest hold 35% to 40%. The template was RNA from unsorted bulk tissue. Sequences were obtained from lung tumor tissue. The receptors here all came from a woman in her sixties with non-small cell lung cancer.

Remarks on this clonotype: Germline is not matched at one junction end, which may reflect a read error. The CDR3 protein is CSVGPDGTGFEASF. The CDR3 bases are TGCAGTGTTGGCCCCGATGGGACAGGGTTTGAAGCTTCCTTT. The rearrangement links TRBV29-1 to TRBJ1-1, with 9 bases aligning to TRBD1. CDR1 and CDR2 from the germline V gene are SQVTM and ANQGSEA. The CDR3 spans 14 residues. The variable domain in full, with the rest retrieved from reference TRBV29-1 and TRBJ1-1, is SAVISQKPSRDICQRGTSLTIQCQVDSQVTMMFWYRQQPGQSLTLIATANQGSEATYESGFVIDKFPISRPNLTFSTLTVSNMSPEDSSIYLCSVGPDGTGFEASFGQGTRLTVV.

With respect to this clonotype: One end of the junction does not line up with germline, which may come from a read error. The chain joins TRBV6-2 or TRBV6-3 to TRBJ2-1; 7 bases fit TRBD2. CDR3 length: 16 residues. Per germline, CDR1 MNHEY and CDR2 SVGEGT. In nucleotides, the CDR3 is TGCACCAGCAATCGCCGACATGGACTAGATTACAATGAGCAGTGCTTC. Translation gives CTSNRRHGLDYNEQCF.

For this clonotype: A read error may be the cause here, since a much bigger clone is one base away. The chain joins TRBV6-1 to TRBJ1-3; D is ambiguous. The V and J ends lost 0 bases and 2 bases respectively, with 11 bases between them. In germline, CDR1 is MNHNS, CDR2 SASEGT. This CDR3 spans 16 amino acids. CDR3 sequence: CASSEAGSWPGNTIYF. DNA of the CDR3: TGTGCCAGCAGTGAAGCGGGCAGCTGGCCTGGAAACACCATATATTTT.

Only one count was recorded for this clonotype. A junction boundary mismatches the germline segment, possibly from a read error. V and J are TRBV20-1 and TRBJ1-6; D unresolved. Germline CDR1 is DFQATT and CDR2 is SNEGSKA (reference sequence). The CDR3 has 11 amino acids. The CDR3 DNA follows: TGCAGTGCTAGCTGCGGAGCGAATTTCTGGTTT. Protein product: CSASCGANFWF.

The chain employs TRBV7-9 and TRBJ1-4; D perhaps matches TRBD1 (6 bases). The V and J ends lost 3 bases and 3 bases respectively, with 17 bases between them. Germline CDR1 is SEHNR and CDR2 is FQNEAQ (reference sequence). The CDR3 has 17 residues. This CDR3 is CASSLSFQGTPNEKLFF. DNA of the CDR3: TGTGCCAGCAGCTTGAGCTTTCAGGGGACCCCTAATGAAAAACTGTTTTTT.

To note about this clonotype: A much bigger clone sits one base away, suggesting this may be a read error. The chain has TRBV12-3 or TRBV12-4 and TRBJ1-5; tentatively, D is TRBD1 (5 bases). This CDR3 comprises 15 residues. Here the CDR3 DNA reads TGTGCCACCAGTGCCGCCTGGGGGATGAATCAGCCCCAGCATTTT. This gives the protein CATSAAWGMNQPQHF.

In the case of this clonotype: A junction end diverges from the germline sequence, so it may reflect a read error. This rearrangement joins TRBV12-3 or TRBV12-4 to TRBJ1-5; D remains unclear. The CDR3 length is 14 residues. CDR3 protein: CASSSSTGNQPQQF. CDR3 nucleotide sequence: TGTGCCAGCAGTTCTTCTACGGGCAATCAGCCCCAGCAGTTT.

This clonotype has only one observation. Without the conserved terminal phenylalanine or tryptophan, this CDR3 likely stems from a read error. The chain is built from TRBV29-1 and TRBJ2-4; 9 bases fit TRBD1. Germline V lookup: CDR1 SQVTM, CDR2 ANQGSEA. V trimming: 5 bases; J trimming: 7 bases; junction bases outside the gene matches: 3. CDR3 length: 12 residues. CDR3 residues: CSVNRGLNIQYL. The CDR3 DNA reads as TGCAGCGTTAACAGGGGGCTTAACATTCAGTACTTA.

On this clonotype itself: Compared with germline, one end of the junction differs, possibly owing to a read error. V is TRBV11-3 and J is TRBJ2-5; possibly TRBD1 or TRBD2 for D (5 bases each). The CDR3 runs to 14 residues. Germline V gives CDR1 SGHNT, CDR2 YENEEA. For the CDR3, the DNA is TGTTCCAGCAGCTTAGATGCAGGGAGAGAGACCCAGTATTTC. Translation gives CSSSLDAGRETQYF.

A note on this clonotype: A read error may produce the germline difference seen at one junction end. V gene TRBV20-1 combines with J gene TRBJ2-2; tentatively, D is TRBD2 (5 bases). Germline V gene data show CDR1 as DFQATT and CDR2 as SNEGSKA (reference sequence). CDR3 length equals 12 residues. CDR3 nucleotide sequence: TGCAGTGCTAGCACAGTCACCGGGGAGCTACTTTTT. Its translation: CSASTVTGELLF.

The chain joins TRBV11-3 to TRBJ2-7; D is perhaps TRBD2 (5 bases). CDR1 is SGHNT, CDR2 YENEEA, per germline. This CDR3 contains 14 residues. Trimming removed 10 bases from V and 2 bases from J, with 18 bases in between. The CDR3, as DNA: TGTGCCAACCACTTAGATACGGGAACCTACGAGCAGTACTTC. Translated: CANHLDTGTYEQYF.

This clonotype was picked up one time. The CDR3 carries no conserved terminal phenylalanine or tryptophan, so it likely arises from a read error. It is unclear where the CDR3 begins or ends on the DNA, so no DNA is shown, and the CDR3 is as TCRdb lists it. This chain uses TRBV29-1 with TRBJ2-4; the table names TRBD1, a call not compared with the DNA. Germline loops: CDR1 SQVTM, CDR2 ANQGSEA. The CDR3 length is 12 residues, termini included. The CDR3 sequence is CSVTRGLNIQYY.

The V gene is TRBV29-1, the J gene TRBJ2-5; D is ambiguous. V was trimmed by 6 bases and J by 3 bases, leaving 11 bases between them. The CDR3 has 12 amino acids. CDR1 is SQVTM and CDR2 is ANQGSEA in the germline V gene. The CDR3 coding sequence is TGCAGCGTCAGAACTGCAGAAGAGACCCAGTACTTC. This gives the protein CSVRTAEETQYF.

This clonotype was found once. This CDR3 is missing its conserved last phenylalanine or tryptophan, likely due to a read error. No DNA is shown, since the ends of the CDR3 on it are uncertain; the CDR3 is the one TCRdb lists. The rearrangement uses TRBV20-1 and TRBJ2-5; TRBD1 was called by the table and not checked on the DNA. Germline-derived CDR1 and CDR2 are DFQATT and SNEGSKA (reference sequence). Both ends counted, the CDR3 spans 15 residues. The CDR3 protein is CSAPNAWGKRETPYS.

Details on this clonotype: A single base separates this from a much larger clone, so it may be a read error. The chain joins TRBV6-5 to TRBJ1-2; D not certain. Germline V gene data show CDR1 as MNHEY and CDR2 as SVGAGI. This CDR3 comprises 14 residues. Trimming left V 6 bases short and J 4 bases short, with 15 bases between. CDR3 nucleotides: TGTGCCAGCAGCCCTCCGGAGCGGGGCTATGGCTACACCTTC. It is translated as CASSPPERGYGYTF.

The V and J genes are TRBV20-1 and TRBJ1-6, with 8 bases that match TRBD1. CDR1 and CDR2 (germline): DFQATT, SNEGSKA (reference sequence). V shed 6 bases, J shed 7 bases, and the junction held 17 bases outside the gene matches. The CDR3 has 17 residues. CDR3 sequence: CSARTGRENIYNSPLHF. In nucleotides, the CDR3 is TGCAGTGCCCGGACAGGGAGGGAAAATATTTACAATTCACCCCTCCACTTT.

This clonotype was detected once. The chain couples TRBV4-2 to TRBJ2-2; tentatively, D is TRBD1 or TRBD2 (7 bases each). The CDR3 has 16 amino acids. Germline lookup yields CDR1 LGHNA and CDR2 YNFKEQ. V was clipped by 3 bases and J by 6 bases, with 17 bases between them. This CDR3 is CASSQDGQAGAGELFF. As DNA, the CDR3 is TGTGCCAGCAGCCAGGACGGACAGGCGGGGGCCGGGGAGCTGTTTTTT.

The CDR3 sequence: CASSLNRGPHQLFF. The CDR3 DNA follows: TGTGCCAGCAGTTTAAACAGGGGGCCGCATCAGCTGTTCTTC. V gene TRBV11-2 combines with J gene TRBJ2-1; 9 bases are a match to TRBD1. V shed 6 bases and J 15 bases; nucleotides not matched to a gene: 15. Germline V CDR1 and CDR2: SGHAT, FQNNGV. The CDR3 is made up of 14 amino acids.

This clonotype has just a few counts. A read error may produce the germline difference seen at one junction end. The chain joins TRBV6-1 to TRBJ2-4, with D possibly being TRBD2 (6 bases). CDR1 is MNHNS, CDR2 SASEGT, per germline. The CDR3 consists of 17 residues. CDR3 sequence: CASSEPRTLLAKNVQYF. The CDR3 DNA is TGTGCCAGCAGTGAACCTCGGACTCTACTAGCCAAAAACGTTCAGTACTTC.

In regard to this clonotype: This may be a read error: a much more frequent sequence differs by one nucleotide. The CDR3 reads CSVGQGGAYNEKFF. The CDR3 DNA is TGCAGCGTGGGACAGGGGGGGGCCTACAATGAGAAGTTCTTC. The J gene is TRBJ2-1, the V gene TRBV29-1, with 11 bases fitting TRBD1. The germline V gene encodes CDR1 SQVTM and CDR2 ANQGSEA. This CDR3 is built from 14 residues.

A remark on this clonotype: A clone one base away is much larger, so this may be a read error. This chain joins TRBV20-1 and TRBJ2-1; weak D call: TRBD1 (6 bases). From germline, CDR1 is DFQATT and CDR2 SNEGSKA (reference sequence). The CDR3 has 12 residues. CDR3 sequence (DNA): TGCAGTGCTAGGCCCGACAGGAATGAGCAGATCTTC. Encoded protein: CSARPDRNEQIF.

Regarding this clonotype: A read error is possible here, since a much larger clone lies one base away. The J gene is TRBJ2-7, the V gene TRBV2; TRBD1 is a possible D gene (8 bases). This CDR3 region has 13 residues. The V gene's germline CDR1 is SNHLY and CDR2 FYNNEI. Written as DNA, the CDR3 is TGTGCCACCGGACAGGGAGGGTACAGCGAGCGGTACTTC. Protein product: CATGQGGYSERYF.

The chain is built from TRBV7-9 and TRBJ2-7, with TRBD2 matching 8 bases. The length of the CDR3 is 13 residues. The J segment lost 8 bases and the V segment lost 5 bases, leaving 8 bases of the junction unmatched. CDR1 is SEHNR, CDR2 FQNEAQ, per germline (reference sequence). The CDR3 bases are TGTGCCAGCAGCCCCGGGAGGGGTTACCAGCAGTACTTC. Its protein product is CASSPGRGYQQYF.

In regard to this clonotype: One end of the junction varies from germline; a read error may be responsible. The chain joins TRBV6-2 or TRBV6-3 to TRBJ1-5; TRBD1 is a possible D gene (5 bases). The V gene's germline CDR1 is MNHEY and CDR2 SVGEGT. The CDR3 runs 15 residues. The CDR3 reads CANSYGGLENQPQHF. The CDR3 region has the DNA TGTGCCAACAGTTACGGGGGTTTGGAGAATCAACCCCAGCATTTT.

For this clonotype: One base away lies a much larger clone, so this may be a sequencing read error. J is TRBJ2-5 and V is TRBV6-2 or TRBV6-3; weak D call: TRBD2 (5 bases). CDR1 and CDR2 from the germline V gene are MNHEY and SVGEGT. There are 16 residues in the CDR3. The CDR3 nucleotides are TGTGTCAGCAGTTACTCGGGTGGAGCGGCCCAAGAGACCCAGTACTTC. Its protein product is CVSSYSGGAAQETQYF.

V gene TRBV9 combines with J gene TRBJ1-2; tentative D call: TRBD1 (6 bases). The CDR3 has 13 residues. CDR1 and CDR2 from the germline V gene are SGDLS and YYNGEE. The ends were cut back, 6 bases at V and 4 bases at J, with 13 bases in the middle. DNA for the CDR3: TGTGCCAGCAACCCACAGGGCCCCTATGGCTACACCTTC. It is translated as CASNPQGPYGYTF.

Comment on this clonotype: The junction and the germline gene differ at one end; a read error may be behind it. The chain joins TRBV6-6 to TRBJ2-5, with 8 nucleotides matching TRBD1. This CDR3 spans 15 amino acids. Germline CDR1 is MNHNY and CDR2 is SVGAGI (reference sequence). The CDR3: CANSRQGRGQETQYF. Written as DNA, the CDR3 is TGTGCCAACAGTAGACAGGGGAGAGGACAAGAGACCCAGTACTTC.

On this clonotype itself: The junction departs from the called germline gene at one end, perhaps through a read error. The chain couples TRBV12-5 to TRBJ1-5, with D unclear. Per germline, CDR1 LGHNT and CDR2 FRNRAP. The CDR3 is 13 amino acids. The CDR3 protein is CACGSLTNQPQHF. The CDR3 DNA follows: TGTGCTTGTGGATCCTTAACGAATCAGCCCCAGCATTTT.

Comments on this clonotype: An end of the junction does not agree with germline; a read error may underlie this. In nucleotides, the CDR3 is TGTGCCAGCAGTTTATCGGGAGCAGGGGGTAACACTGAAGCTTCCTTT. Its translation: CASSLSGAGGNTEASF. The rearrangement uses TRBV28 and TRBJ1-1, with 7 nucleotides matching TRBD1. The CDR3 runs 16 residues. CDR1 MDHEN and CDR2 SYDVKM come from the germline V gene.